The T cell receptor beta chain under discussion was sequenced for a study of T cell responses to AZD1222 COVID-19 vaccine. The V gene end was trimmed by 5 bases and the J gene end by 5 bases; junction bases not matched to a gene: 10. From germline, CDR1 is SGHVS and CDR2 FQNEAQ. CDR3 length: 15 amino acids. TCRdb keeps only in-frame clones here, not all; method: immunoSEQ multiplex PCR. This sample yields 98,000 or so clones, of which roughly 86% are seen a single time; 2.5% to 3.5% belongs to the top ten. This receptor was obtained from an adult who received the MenACWY meningococcal vaccine as a control. The chain combines TRBV7-8 with TRBJ2-7; TRBD1 matches at 9 bases. The sequencing used peripheral blood, collected 28 days after the second dose of the MenACWY control vaccine. The chain's CDR3 is CASSLNRGLGHEQYF. The CDR3 region has the DNA TGTGCCAGCAGCCTGAACAGGGGGCTAGGTCACGAGCAGTACTTC.